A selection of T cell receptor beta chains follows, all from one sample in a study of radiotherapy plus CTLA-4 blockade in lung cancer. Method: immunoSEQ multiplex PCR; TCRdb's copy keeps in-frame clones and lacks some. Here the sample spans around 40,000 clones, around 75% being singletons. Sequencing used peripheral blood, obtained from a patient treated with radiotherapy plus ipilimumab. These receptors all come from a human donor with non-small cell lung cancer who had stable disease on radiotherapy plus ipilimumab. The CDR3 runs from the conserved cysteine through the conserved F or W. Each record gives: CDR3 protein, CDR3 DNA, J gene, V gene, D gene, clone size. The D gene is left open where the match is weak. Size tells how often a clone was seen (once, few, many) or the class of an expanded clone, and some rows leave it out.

CASSPGGTSYEQYF	TGTGCCAGCAGCCCCGGAGGGACCTCCTACGAGCAGTACTTC	TRBJ2-7	TRBV11-3	.	.
CASSYGQSEAFF	TGTGCCAGCAGTTACGGACAGTCTGAAGCTTTCTTT	TRBJ1-1	TRBV6-5	.	.
CASSESGYDTQYF	TGTGCCAGCAGTGAATCAGGATACGATACGCAGTATTTT	TRBJ2-3	TRBV2	.	.
CASSKGQGAGAFF	TGTGCCAGCAGCAAAGGCCAGGGGGCTGGAGCTTTCTTT	TRBJ1-1	TRBV21-1	.	.
CASSREGSNSNYGYTF	TGTGCCAGCAGTAGGGAAGGGAGCAATTCTAACTATGGCTACACCTTC	TRBJ1-2	TRBV5-5	.	.
CASSLAGGLYEQFF	TGTGCCAGCAGTTTAGCGGGGGGGCTCTATGAGCAGTTCTTC	TRBJ2-1	TRBV28	TRBD2	.
CASSGRATEAFF	TGTGCCAGCAGTGGGCGGGCCACTGAAGCTTTCTTT	TRBJ1-1	TRBV2	.	.
CASSLAVVDQETQYF	TGTGCCAGCAGCCTAGCGGTGGTGGACCAAGAGACCCAGTACTTC	TRBJ2-5	TRBV4-2	.	.
CASSIARRGGSSYNEQFF	TGTGCCAGTAGTATAGCCCGGAGAGGGGGCTCTTCCTACAATGAGCAGTTCTTC	TRBJ2-1	TRBV19	TRBD1	.
CASSERTAPWDGYTF	TGTGCCAGCAGTGAAAGGACAGCCCCCTGGGATGGCTACACCTTC	TRBJ1-2	TRBV25-1	.	.
CASSDSRGQVEKLFF	TGTGCCAGCAGCGATTCCAGGGGGCAGGTTGAAAAACTGTTTTTT	TRBJ1-4	TRBV5-6	TRBD1	few
CACDSPLTYEQYF	TGTGCCTGCGACAGCCCCCTTACCTACGAGCAGTACTTC	TRBJ2-7	TRBV19	.	.
CASSLASGTGGFEQYF	TGTGCCAGCAGCTTAGCGTCCGGGACAGGGGGCTTCGAGCAGTACTTC	TRBJ2-7	TRBV7-2	TRBD1	.
CASSLDPRGNGYTF	TGTGCCAGCAGCTTGGATCCCAGAGGGAATGGCTACACCTTC	TRBJ1-2	TRBV5-6	.	few
CAWSGGSKRGRQETQYF	TGTGCCTGGAGCGGTGGTAGTAAAAGGGGTAGGCAAGAGACCCAGTACTTC	TRBJ2-5	TRBV30	.	.
CASSLVVRTEAFF	TGTGCCAGCAGCTTAGTGGTGAGAACTGAAGCTTTCTTT	TRBJ1-1	TRBV7-8	.	few
CASSLDGNSPLHF	TGTGCCAGCAGCTTAGACGGTAATTCACCCCTCCACTTT	TRBJ1-6	TRBV11-3	.	once
CASSKNYEQYF	TGTGCCAGCAGTAAAAATTACGAGCAGTACTTC	TRBJ2-7	TRBV11-3	.	.
CASSRLQGAGNTEAFF	TGTGCCAGCAGCCGACTACAGGGGGCAGGGAACACTGAAGCTTTCTTT	TRBJ1-1	TRBV9	TRBD1	.
CASSTRQGSGNTEAFF	TGTGCCAGCAGTACTAGACAGGGGTCGGGGAACACTGAAGCTTTCTTT	TRBJ1-1	TRBV6-6	TRBD1	.
CASSEGTRRVTGELFF	TGTGCCAGCAGTGAAGGGACACGGAGGGTTACCGGGGAGCTGTTTTTT	TRBJ2-2	TRBV2	.	.
CASSQPRGTAFSYEQYF	TGTGCCAGCAGCCAGCCTAGAGGGACAGCCTTCTCCTACGAGCAGTACTTC	TRBJ2-7	TRBV14	TRBD1	.
CASSVTLGGNQPQHF	TGCGCCAGCAGCGTCACTTTAGGAGGCAATCAGCCCCAGCATTTT	TRBJ1-5	TRBV4-3	.	.
CAISATEYEQYF	TGTGCCATCAGTGCGACAGAATACGAGCAGTACTTC	TRBJ2-7	TRBV10-3	.	few
CAWRGSGVGNTIYF	TGTGCCTGGAGAGGGTCAGGGGTTGGAAACACCATATATTTT	TRBJ1-3	TRBV30	.	.
CASSTGQSSGNTIYF	TGTGCCAGCAGCACGGGACAGAGCTCTGGAAACACCATATATTTT	TRBJ1-3	TRBV5-6	TRBD1	.
CASSRGQTSGNTIYF	TGTGCCAGTAGCAGGGGACAGACCTCTGGAAACACCATATATTTT	TRBJ1-3	TRBV19	TRBD1	.
CASHRGGEAFF	TGTGCCAGTCACAGGGGCGGTGAAGCTTTCTTT	TRBJ1-1	TRBV6-1	TRBD1	.
CASSLGQLYGYTF	TGTGCCAGCAGTTTAGGACAGTTGTATGGCTACACCTTC	TRBJ1-2	TRBV6-1	.	once
CASRARDNYQPQHF	TGTGCCAGCAGAGCCCGGGACAATTATCAGCCCCAGCATTTT	TRBJ1-5	TRBV9	.	.
CAINPRTGPGYGYTF	TGTGCCATCAACCCGAGGACAGGTCCGGGGTATGGCTACACCTTC	TRBJ1-2	TRBV6-4	TRBD1	.
CASSLNPGRRGGEQYF	TGTGCCAGCAGTTTAAATCCGGGACGGCGCGGGGGCGAGCAGTACTTC	TRBJ2-7	TRBV27	TRBD2	.
CAWNRFSGANVLTF	TGTGCCTGGAACAGATTCTCTGGGGCCAACGTCCTGACTTTC	TRBJ2-6	TRBV30	.	.
CASSDPGVYEQYF	TGTGCCAGCAGTGACCCAGGGGTATACGAGCAGTACTTC	TRBJ2-7	TRBV6-6	.	few
CASSTPKNIQYF	TGTGCCAGCAGCACTCCCAAAAACATTCAGTACTTC	TRBJ2-4	TRBV7-9	.	.
CASSLSGTSDFYNEQFF	TGCGCCAGCAGCTTGTCCGGGACTAGCGACTTCTACAATGAGCAGTTCTTC	TRBJ2-1	TRBV5-1	TRBD2	few
CASSIVRNQPQHF	TGTGCCAGTAGTATAGTCAGAAATCAGCCCCAGCATTTT	TRBJ1-5	TRBV19	.	.
CASSFTGGLWETQYF	TGTGCCAGCAGCTTTACAGGGGGTTTATGGGAGACCCAGTACTTC	TRBJ2-5	TRBV7-9	TRBD1	.
CSVAGSSSGNTIYF	TGCAGCGTCGCCGGGTCGAGCTCTGGAAACACCATATATTTT	TRBJ1-3	TRBV29-1	.	.
CASSNSPRAYEQYF	TGTGCCAGTAGCAATTCACCTCGGGCCTACGAGCAGTACTTC	TRBJ2-7	TRBV19	.	.
CASSPPGQGGTEAFF	TGTGCCAGCAGCCCACCGGGACAGGGTGGCACTGAAGCTTTCTTT	TRBJ1-1	TRBV5-4	TRBD1	.
CASSPGLAAGELFF	TGTGCCAGCAGCCCGGGACTAGCGGCCGGGGAGCTGTTTTTT	TRBJ2-2	TRBV7-3	TRBD2	.
CASSQAPQRGSNEQFF	TGCGCCAGCAGCCAAGCGCCCCAGCGGGGGTCGAATGAGCAGTTCTTC	TRBJ2-1	TRBV4-1	TRBD2	.
CASSRHRGDFRDGSIEAFF	TGTGCCAGTAGTCGACATCGGGGGGATTTCAGGGATGGAAGTATTGAAGCTTTCTTT	TRBJ1-1	TRBV19	.	few
CASSNPGTEAFF	TGCGCCAGCAGCAACCCCGGCACTGAAGCTTTCTTT	TRBJ1-1	TRBV5-1	.	.
CASSFTGQGYTEAFF	TGTGCCAGCAGCTTCACAGGACAGGGCTACACTGAAGCTTTCTTT	TRBJ1-1	TRBV5-4	TRBD1	.
CASRGTGFNSPLHF	TGTGCCAGCAGGGGGACAGGGTTCAATTCACCCCTCCACTTT	TRBJ1-6	TRBV2	TRBD1	.
CASSEYQGDNQPQHF	TGCGCCAGCAGTGAGTATCAGGGTGACAATCAGCCCCAGCATTTT	TRBJ1-5	TRBV10-2	.	.
CASRLKGQGAPSTDTQYF	TGTGCCAGCAGGCTTAAGGGACAGGGGGCCCCTAGCACAGATACGCAGTATTTT	TRBJ2-3	TRBV7-6	TRBD1	.
CASSRQGDGYTF	TGTGCCAGCAGTAGACAGGGGGATGGCTACACCTTC	TRBJ1-2	TRBV6-5	TRBD1	few